These T cell receptor beta chains were read from a single sample in a study of ipilimumab plus nivolumab after autologous stem cell transplantation. This table comes from immunoSEQ multiplex PCR, and its TCRdb copy is limited to in-frame clones, with some not included. The sample records roughly 20,000 clones, around 80% being singletons. This specimen was PBMCs, taken in a trial of ipilimumab plus nivolumab as post-transplant consolidation. The receptors come from a male donor with diffuse large B-cell lymphoma. Each CDR3 is given with its conserved first and last residue. The D gene is left open where the match is weak. Not every row has a clone size; where given, it reads once, few, many or a size class.

D gene: .
V gene: TRBV15
clone size: .
CDR3 length: 17
J gene: TRBJ1-4
CDR3 protein: CATSRMGGGRINEKLFF
CDR3 DNA: TGTGCCACCAGCAGAATGGGAGGCGGGAGAATTAATGAAAAACTGTTTTTT

D gene: .
V gene: TRBV7-8
clone size: once
CDR3 length: 20
J gene: TRBJ2-2
CDR3 protein: CASSSYFLTRPSANTGELFF
CDR3 DNA: TGTGCCAGCAGCTCCTACTTCTTGACACGTCCTTCCGCGAACACCGGGGAGCTGTTTTTT

D gene: .
V gene: TRBV28
clone size: .
CDR3 length: 15
J gene: TRBJ1-3
CDR3 protein: CASSSPREGGNTIYF
CDR3 DNA: TGTGCCAGCAGTTCCCCCAGGGAGGGGGGAAACACCATATATTTT

D gene: .
V gene: TRBV7-8
clone size: .
CDR3 length: 15
J gene: TRBJ2-1
CDR3 protein: CASSSQAISYNEQFF
CDR3 DNA: TGTGCCAGCAGCTCCCAGGCTATCTCCTACAATGAGCAGTTCTTC

D gene: .
V gene: TRBV5-5
clone size: .
CDR3 length: 15
J gene: TRBJ1-3
CDR3 protein: CASSLGLSSGNTIYF
CDR3 DNA: TGTGCCAGCAGCTTGGGCTTGAGCTCTGGAAACACCATATATTTT

D gene: .
V gene: TRBV2
clone size: .
CDR3 length: 14
J gene: TRBJ2-5
CDR3 protein: CASSDRRLQETQYF
CDR3 DNA: TGTGCCAGCAGTGACAGGCGACTGCAAGAGACCCAGTACTTC

D gene: .
V gene: TRBV6-5
clone size: .
CDR3 length: 15
J gene: TRBJ1-1
CDR3 protein: CASSYSLKGGYEAFF
CDR3 DNA: TGTGCCAGCAGTTACTCGTTAAAGGGTGGGTATGAAGCTTTCTTT

D gene: .
V gene: TRBV28
clone size: .
CDR3 length: 17
J gene: TRBJ1-1
CDR3 protein: CASSSKSWTELNTEAFF
CDR3 DNA: TGTGCCAGCAGTTCAAAATCATGGACAGAACTGAACACTGAAGCTTTCTTT

D gene: TRBD2
V gene: TRBV7-2
clone size: .
CDR3 length: 17
J gene: TRBJ2-2
CDR3 protein: CASSRDLAGGNTGELFF
CDR3 DNA: TGTGCCAGCAGCCGCGATCTAGCGGGGGGGAACACCGGGGAGCTGTTTTTT

D gene: TRBD2
V gene: TRBV27
clone size: .
CDR3 length: 19
J gene: TRBJ2-2
CDR3 protein: CASSLGALAGGQNTGELFF
CDR3 DNA: TGTGCCAGCAGTTTAGGTGCACTAGCGGGGGGCCAAAACACCGGGGAGCTGTTTTTT

D gene: .
V gene: TRBV5-5
clone size: .
CDR3 length: 17
J gene: TRBJ1-2
CDR3 protein: CASSPPPGRSVDYGYTF
CDR3 DNA: TGTGCCAGCAGCCCCCCGCCGGGTCGGTCTGTGGACTATGGCTACACCTTC

D gene: .
V gene: TRBV4-1
clone size: .
CDR3 length: 15
J gene: TRBJ2-1
CDR3 protein: CASSQPEGWDNEQFF
CDR3 DNA: TGCGCCAGCAGCCAACCCGAGGGTTGGGACAATGAGCAGTTCTTC

D gene: .
V gene: TRBV30
clone size: .
CDR3 length: 14
J gene: TRBJ1-6
CDR3 protein: CAWSVKGYEAPLHF
CDR3 DNA: TGTGCCTGGAGTGTTAAAGGGTATGAGGCACCCCTCCACTTT

D gene: .
V gene: TRBV21-1
clone size: .
CDR3 length: 12
J gene: TRBJ1-2
CDR3 protein: CASSRLVDGYTF
CDR3 DNA: TGTGCCAGCAGCCGCCTTGTAGATGGCTACACCTTC

D gene: TRBD1
V gene: TRBV5-8
clone size: once
CDR3 length: 15
J gene: TRBJ1-6
CDR3 protein: CASSLTGGWNSPLHF
CDR3 DNA: TGTGCCAGCAGCCTGACAGGGGGCTGGAATTCACCCCTCCACTTT

D gene: .
V gene: TRBV2
clone size: .
CDR3 length: 12
J gene: TRBJ1-4
CDR3 protein: CASFAGNEKLFF
CDR3 DNA: TGTGCCAGCTTCGCGGGAAATGAAAAACTGTTTTTT

D gene: .
V gene: TRBV18
clone size: .
CDR3 length: 14
J gene: TRBJ2-2
CDR3 protein: CASSPTGTTGELFF
CDR3 DNA: TGTGCCAGCTCACCAACGGGGACCACCGGGGAGCTGTTTTTT

D gene: TRBD1
V gene: TRBV5-1
clone size: .
CDR3 length: 17
J gene: TRBJ1-1
CDR3 protein: CASSLGQGAFMNTEAFF
CDR3 DNA: TGCGCCAGCAGCCTGGGACAGGGGGCGTTCATGAACACTGAAGCTTTCTTT

D gene: .
V gene: TRBV5-1
clone size: .
CDR3 length: 15
J gene: TRBJ2-2
CDR3 protein: CASSLEGRGTGELFF
CDR3 DNA: TGCGCCAGCAGCTTGGAGGGGCGGGGCACCGGGGAGCTGTTTTTT

D gene: TRBD1
V gene: TRBV27
clone size: .
CDR3 length: 13
J gene: TRBJ2-7
CDR3 protein: CASSWDSTYEQYF
CDR3 DNA: TGTGCCAGCAGTTGGGACAGTACCTACGAGCAGTACTTC

D gene: .
V gene: TRBV27
clone size: .
CDR3 length: 17
J gene: TRBJ1-6
CDR3 protein: CASIVIPCRDVIHPLHF
CDR3 DNA: TGTGCCAGCATAGTAATCCCTTGCAGGGATGTAATTCACCCCCTCCACTTT

D gene: .
V gene: TRBV7-8
clone size: .
CDR3 length: 15
J gene: TRBJ1-4
CDR3 protein: CASSSEGSTNEKLFF
CDR3 DNA: TGTGCCAGCAGCTCGGAGGGTTCCACTAATGAAAAACTGTTTTTT

D gene: .
V gene: TRBV28
clone size: .
CDR3 length: 11
J gene: TRBJ1-2
CDR3 protein: CAIRWEDGYTF
CDR3 DNA: TGTGCCATCCGGTGGGAGGATGGCTACACCTTC